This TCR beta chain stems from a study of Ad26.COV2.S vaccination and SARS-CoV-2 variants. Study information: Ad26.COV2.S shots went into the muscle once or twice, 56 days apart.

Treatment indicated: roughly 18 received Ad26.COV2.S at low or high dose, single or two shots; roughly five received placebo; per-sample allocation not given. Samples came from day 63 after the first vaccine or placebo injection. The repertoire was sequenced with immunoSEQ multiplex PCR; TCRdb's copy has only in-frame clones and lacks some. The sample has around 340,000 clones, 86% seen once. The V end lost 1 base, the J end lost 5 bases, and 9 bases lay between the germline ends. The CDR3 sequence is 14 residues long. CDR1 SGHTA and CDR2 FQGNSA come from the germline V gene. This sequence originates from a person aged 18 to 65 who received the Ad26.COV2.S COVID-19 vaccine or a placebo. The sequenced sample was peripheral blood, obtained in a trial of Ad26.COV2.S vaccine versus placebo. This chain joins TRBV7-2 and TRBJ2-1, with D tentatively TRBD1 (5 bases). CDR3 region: CASSLVAGNNEQFF. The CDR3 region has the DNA TGTGCCAGCAGCTTAGTTGCAGGGAACAATGAGCAGTTCTTC. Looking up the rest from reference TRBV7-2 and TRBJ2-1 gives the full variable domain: GAGVSQSPSNKVTEKGKDVELRCDPISGHTALYWYRQSLGQGLEFLIYFQGNSAPDKSGLPSDRFSAERTGGSVSTLTIQRTQQEDSAVYLCASSLVAGNNEQFFGPGTRLTVL.